A single sample is the source of the 30 T cell receptor beta chains below, sequenced in a study of early T cells in non-severe SARS-CoV-2 infection. Each CDR3 protein is one row after TCRdb ran MiXCR on the 5' RACE reads. The sample lists over 50,000 distinct CDR3 sequences, 8% to 9% occurring once. Material: whole blood. All receptors come from an adult who was a healthcare worker with PCR-confirmed SARS-CoV-2 infection or an uninfected control (not recorded which).

This clonotype is a singleton in its sample. The chain recombines TRBV11-2 with TRBJ2-3; D is unresolved. Trimming removed 5 bases from V and 3 bases from J, with 3 bases in between. Germline values: CDR1 SGHAT, CDR2 FQNNGV. There are 11 residues in the CDR3. CDR3 protein: CASSMTDTQYF. CDR3 DNA: TGTGCCAGCAGCATGACAGATACGCAGTATTTT.

The chain couples TRBV7-6 to TRBJ1-2; maybe TRBD1 (5 bases). This CDR3 is 14 amino acids long. The germline V gene has CDR1 SGHVS and CDR2 FNYEAQ. V gave up 5 bases and J gave up 0 bases, with 10 bases separating them. The CDR3 sequence: CASSPMGANYGYTF. The DNA of the CDR3 is TGTGCCAGCAGCCCCATGGGGGCTAACTATGGCTACACCTTC.

This clonotype was observed many times. The rearrangement joins TRBV29-1 to TRBJ2-1; 11 nucleotides align to TRBD1. This CDR3 comprises 14 residues. Germline V gene lookup returns CDR1 SQVTM and CDR2 ANQGSEA. With 4 bases clipped from V and 6 bases from J, the junction kept 5 bases outside the gene matches. The CDR3 bases are TGCAGCGTTGGTAGTGGGACAGGGGGCAATGAGCAGTTCTTC. It is translated as CSVGSGTGGNEQFF.

This clonotype showed up many times. The V gene is TRBV7-9, the J gene TRBJ2-1; 7 bases align to TRBD2. Germline V gives CDR1 SEHNR, CDR2 FQNEAQ (reference sequence). This CDR3 spans 19 amino acids. Unmatched junction bases numbered 16, after V lost 4 bases and J lost 1 base. The DNA of the CDR3 is TGTGCCAGCAGCTCACGGGTGGGAGGGCCTTCCTCGTCCTACAATGAGCAGTTCTTC. Residues: CASSSRVGGPSSSYNEQFF.

The chain joins TRBV23-1 to TRBJ1-5; D call uncertain. TRBV23-1 is filed as an ORF, its function uncertain. V lost 6 bases, J lost 2 bases, and 11 bases lay in between. The CDR3 consists of 14 residues. CDR3 protein: CASRECRGNQPQHF. In nucleotides, the CDR3 is TGCGCCAGCAGGGAATGCCGGGGCAATCAGCCCCAGCATTTT.

There are a few counts of this clonotype. The chain carries TRBV20-1 and TRBJ1-6; D possibly corresponds to TRBD1 (5 bases). This CDR3 comprises 12 residues. V was clipped by 1 base and J by 8 bases, with 6 bases between them. Germline CDR1 reads DFQATT; CDR2 reads SNEGSKA (reference sequence). The CDR3: CSARAGDSPLHF. CDR3 DNA sequence: TGCAGTGCTAGAGCGGGGGATTCACCCCTCCACTTT.

This chain connects TRBV11-2 to TRBJ2-3; TRBD2 matches 12 bases. Germline V gene data show CDR1 as SGHAT and CDR2 as FQNNGV. J lost 2 bases, V lost 6 bases, and 3 bases had no gene match. The CDR3 totals 15 residues. CDR3: CASRGLAGSTDTQYF. CDR3 nucleotide sequence: TGTGCCAGCAGAGGACTAGCGGGGTCCACAGATACGCAGTATTTT.

V gene TRBV20-1 combines with J gene TRBJ1-5; 8 bases match TRBD1. The length of the CDR3 is 14 residues. Germline V lookup: CDR1 DFQATT, CDR2 SNEGSKA (reference sequence). The trim removed 3 bases at V and 3 bases at J, leaving 4 bases unmatched. The CDR3 sequence: CSARSGGPNQPQHF. Written as DNA, the CDR3 is TGCAGTGCTAGGTCAGGGGGCCCCAATCAGCCCCAGCATTTT.

This clonotype was observed at least ten times. The chain links TRBV7-7 to TRBJ2-1; D is uncertain. This CDR3 has 13 amino acids. The V end was cut by 3 bases, the J end by 10 bases, with 13 bases between. Germline lookup yields CDR1 SSHAT and CDR2 FNYEAQ (reference sequence). The CDR3 reads CASSFDEFGEQFF. In nucleotides, the CDR3 is TGTGCCAGCAGCTTTGATGAGTTTGGGGAGCAGTTCTTC. Supplemented by reference TRBV7-7 and TRBJ2-1, the full variable domain reads GAGVSQSPRYKVTKRGQDVTLRCDPISSHATLYWYQQALGQGPEFLTYFNYEAQPDKSGLPSDRFSAERPEGSISTLTIQRTEQRDSAMYRCASSFDEFGEQFFGPGTRLTVL.

This clonotype turned up a few times. This chain joins TRBV5-4 and TRBJ2-1; TRBD1 is a possible D gene (5 bases). The CDR3 totals 12 residues. Trimming took 4 bases from V and 8 from J, leaving 10 bases between them. CDR1 and CDR2 (germline): SGHNT, YYREEE (reference sequence). For the CDR3, the DNA is TGTGCCAGCAGCAGGGGCTCCGATGAGCAGTTCTTC. This codes for CASSRGSDEQFF. Complete variable domain (other parts from reference TRBV5-4 and TRBJ2-1): ETGVTQSPTHLIKTRGQQVTLRCSSQSGHNTVSWYQQALGQGPQFIFQYYREEENGRGNFPPRFSGLQFPNYSSELNVNALELDDSALYLCASSRGSDEQFFGPGTRLTVL.

The gene calls are TRBV18 and TRBJ1-2, with D uncertain. The CDR3 covers 13 residues. Germline V gives CDR1 KGHSH, CDR2 LQKENI. Trimming stripped 2 bases from V and 5 bases from J, with 9 bases between. This chain's CDR3 is CASSPDKVYGYTF. The CDR3, as DNA: TGTGCCAGCTCACCAGACAAAGTATATGGCTACACCTTC.

The table lists this clonotype with many counts. This chain uses TRBV11-2 with TRBJ2-2; TRBD2 agrees at 12 bases. The germline gives CDR1 SGHAT, CDR2 FQNNGV. The CDR3 extends over 16 amino acids. Unmatched junction bases numbered 6, after V lost 5 bases and J lost 5 bases. In DNA form, the CDR3 reads TGTGCCAGCAGCCCGGGACTAGCGGGCTTTACCGGGGAGCTGTTTTTT. Encoded protein: CASSPGLAGFTGELFF.

The chain links TRBV30 to TRBJ2-1; TRBD2 aligns across 9 bases. This CDR3 is 13 amino acids long. Looked up from germline, CDR1 is GTSNPN and CDR2 is SVGIG (reference sequence). Losses at the gene ends were 0 bases for V and 7 bases for J; bases not matched to a gene: 1. The CDR3 spells CAWSVGLANEQFF. CDR3 coding DNA: TGTGCCTGGAGTGTAGGACTAGCGAATGAGCAGTTCTTC.

This clonotype was detected only a few times. The chain has TRBV5-5 and TRBJ2-1; D could derive from TRBD1 or TRBD2 (5 bases each). The CDR3 sequence is 12 residues long. V was clipped by 2 bases and J by 9 bases, with 9 bases between them. The V gene's germline CDR1 is SGHKS and CDR2 YYEKEE (reference sequence). CDR3 nucleotides: TGTGCCAGCAGCTTTAGGGACGCTGAGCAGTTCTTC. Residues: CASSFRDAEQFF. Full variable domain (remainder filled in from reference TRBV5-5 and TRBJ2-1): DAGVTQSPTHLIKTRGQQVTLRCSPISGHKSVSWYQQVLGQGPQFIFQYYEKEERGRGNFPDRFSARQFPNYSSELNVNALLLGDSALYLCASSFRDAEQFFGPGTRLTVL.

This chain links TRBV12-3 or TRBV12-4 with TRBJ2-1, with no clear D. Trimming stripped 2 bases from V and 6 bases from J, with 17 bases between. The CDR3 is 16 residues long. CDR3 nucleotide sequence: TGTGCCAGCAGTTTATTGAGACTCCTCGGAAGCAATGAGCAGTTCTTC. Translated, it gives CASSLLRLLGSNEQFF.

This clonotype was counted a few times. The rearrangement joins TRBV25-1 to TRBJ2-7, with D maybe TRBD1 (6 bases). The CDR3 contains 11 residues. The germline CDR1 and CDR2 sequences are MGHDK and SYGVNS. Trimming removed 6 bases from V and 5 bases from J, with 8 bases in between. CDR3 in amino acids: CASRDRHEQYF. In DNA form, the CDR3 reads TGTGCCAGCAGGGACAGACACGAGCAGTACTTC.

In its sample, this clonotype was seen a few times. V usage is TRBV29-1 and J usage is TRBJ1-1; weak D call: TRBD1 (6 bases). CDR3 size: 11 residues. Germline V gives CDR1 SQVTM, CDR2 ANQGSEA. V gave up 5 bases and J gave up 13 bases, with 17 bases separating them. The CDR3 region is CSVTLQGTDFF. CDR3 coding DNA: TGCAGCGTTACACTACAGGGAACGGATTTCTTT.

The J gene is TRBJ1-2, the V gene TRBV5-8; 8 nucleotides line up with TRBD1. J lost 6 bases, V lost 0 bases, and 4 bases had no gene match. This CDR3 has 14 amino acids. The germline V gene encodes CDR1 SGHTS and CDR2 YDEGEE. CDR3 region: CASSLDRGADGYTF. CDR3 bases: TGTGCCAGCAGCTTGGACAGGGGGGCCGATGGCTACACCTTC.

This clonotype came up many times. The CDR3 here is CASSLGQSPETQYF. The CDR3 DNA is TGCGCCAGCAGCTTGGGACAGTCACCAGAGACCCAGTACTTC. This chain joins TRBV5-1 and TRBJ2-5; perhaps TRBD1 as D (5 bases). The CDR3 is made up of 14 amino acids. Trimming pared 0 bases from V and 4 bases from J, leaving 10 bases between. Germline V CDR1 and CDR2: SGHRS, YFSETQ.

The genes are TRBV6-9 and TRBJ1-5; 7 nucleotides align to TRBD1. Germline loops: CDR1 MNHGY, CDR2 SVAAGI. The CDR3 totals 14 residues. Trimming at V came to 1 base and at J to 7 bases, leaving 4 bases not matched to a gene. In DNA, the CDR3 is TGTGCCAGCAGTTATTGGAGGGGGCGGCAGCCCCAGCATTTT. This sequence encodes CASSYWRGRQPQHF.

This clonotype occurred a few times. The chain joins TRBV20-1 to TRBJ1-5; no clear D. The CDR3 is 12 amino acids. From germline, CDR1 is DFQATT and CDR2 SNEGSKA (reference sequence). Trimming removed 6 bases from V and 4 bases from J, with 10 bases in between. CDR3 DNA: TGCAGTGCGTTAGTTGGGAATCAGCCCCAGCATTTT. This sequence encodes CSALVGNQPQHF.

This clonotype was counted ten times or more. The chain combines TRBV11-2 with TRBJ2-1, with TRBD1 as a possible D gene (6 bases). Germline CDR1 is SGHAT and CDR2 is FQNNGV. This CDR3 is 18 amino acids long. Trimming removed 5 bases from V and 2 bases from J, with 22 bases in between. This chain's CDR3 is CASSQGTTGTTTYNEQFF. The CDR3 DNA reads as TGTGCCAGCAGCCAAGGTACGACCGGGACAACCACCTACAATGAGCAGTTCTTC.

This clonotype has ten or more counts. This chain connects TRBV10-3 to TRBJ2-7, with D possibly being TRBD2 (6 bases). In germline, CDR1 is ENHRY, CDR2 SYGVKD. The CDR3 length is 12 residues. V was pared by 2 bases and J by 7 bases, with 9 bases between. CDR3 amino acids: CAISEGRREQYF. As DNA, the CDR3 is TGTGCCATCAGTGAGGGGAGGCGAGAGCAGTACTTC.

This clonotype came up a few times. The chain recombines TRBV5-1 with TRBJ1-6, with a tentative D call TRBD1 (6 bases). This CDR3 is 16 amino acids long. V gave up 4 bases and J gave up 6 bases, with 17 bases separating them. CDR1 and CDR2 from the germline V gene are SGHRS and YFSETQ. CDR3 region: CASSPPVEGVNSPLHF. The CDR3 DNA follows: TGCGCCAGCAGCCCGCCCGTGGAGGGGGTTAATTCACCCCTCCACTTT.

This clonotype was detected ten times or more. The V call is TRBV25-1, the J call TRBJ1-6; tentatively, D is TRBD1 (5 bases). V lost 3 bases and J lost 8, with 17 bases in between. CDR1 is MGHDK and CDR2 is SYGVNS in the germline V gene. This CDR3 spans 16 amino acids. CDR3 nucleotides: TGTGCCAGCAGTGAGCTGACAGCCCGGGTAGATTCACCCCTCCACTTT. Encoded protein: CASSELTARVDSPLHF.

Comments on this clonotype: As the CDR3 is not closed by the conserved phenylalanine or tryptophan, this likely results from a read error. The DNA is omitted, as the CDR3 cannot be located on it reliably, and the CDR3 follows TCRdb's listing. The rearrangement links TRBV18 to TRBJ2-4; the D call in the table, TRBD1, was not verified against the DNA. CDR1 is KGHSH and CDR2 is LQKENI in the germline V gene. The CDR3 spans 13 residues, counting both ends. The CDR3 is CASSPDRGWGLTL.

This clonotype appeared a few times. CDR3 loop: CASSEVAGDSSYEQYF. As DNA, the CDR3 is TGTGCCAGCAGTGAGGTGGCAGGGGATAGTTCCTACGAGCAGTACTTC. The chain couples TRBV6-1 to TRBJ2-7, with D perhaps TRBD1 (6 bases). The CDR3 consists of 16 residues. V lost 3 bases and J 1 base, leaving 16 bases between the germline ends. Germline V gene sequence: CDR1 MNHNS, CDR2 SASEGT.

The chain links TRBV2 to TRBJ1-1, with 10 bases fitting TRBD1. Germline CDR1 is SNHLY and CDR2 is FYNNEI. V shed 5 bases and J 6 bases; nucleotides not matched to a gene: 6. CDR3 length equals 14 residues. The CDR3 reads CASSQTGGLAEAFF. In DNA, the CDR3 is TGTGCCAGCAGTCAGACAGGGGGCCTGGCTGAAGCTTTCTTT.

The table lists this clonotype with a few counts. This chain uses TRBV5-6 with TRBJ1-5; 10 positions match TRBD1. Trimming removed 3 bases from V and 4 bases from J; junction bases left unmatched: 1. This CDR3 contains 14 residues. Per germline, CDR1 SGHDT and CDR2 YYEEEE. Here the CDR3 reads CASSSDRGNQPQHF. CDR3 DNA: TGTGCCAGCAGCTCGGACAGGGGGAATCAGCCCCAGCATTTT. The variable domain in full, completed from reference TRBV5-6 and TRBJ1-5, reads DAGVTQSPTHLIKTRGQQVTLRCSPKSGHDTVSWYQQALGQGPQFIFQYYEEEERQRGNFPDRFSGHQFPNYSSELNVNALLLGDSALYLCASSSDRGNQPQHFGDGTRLSIL.

This clonotype was observed a few times. The gene calls are TRBV12-3 or TRBV12-4 and TRBJ1-5; D is unresolved. V gave up 6 bases and J gave up 9 bases, with 12 bases separating them. The CDR3 consists of 12 residues. In nucleotides, the CDR3 is TGTGCCAGCAGCTCCGGCCCCGGGCCCCAGCATTTT. Its protein is CASSSGPGPQHF.